The rows below give T cell receptor beta chains drawn from one sample of a study of molecular identifiers for immune sequencing clone quantification. TCRdb re-called the PCR reads through MiXCR, storing one row per CDR3 protein. The sample holds 30,000 to 40,000 distinct CDR3 sequences; about 18% are singletons and the top ten take roughly 0.99%. Specimen: naive CD8+ T cells from blood, with Jurkat cell RNA spiked in. These receptors all come from a human donor in good health. Some libraries in this study had Jurkat cell RNA spiked in. Both conserved end residues are part of each CDR3. D genes are given only for firm matches. Expanded clones get a size class; other rows say once, few or many, or leave the size out.

V,D,J,size,CDR3,DNA
TRBV7-6,-,TRBJ2-5,few,CASSIDLLQETQYF,TGTGCCAGCAGCATCGACTTGTTACAAGAGACCCAGTACTTC
TRBV2,TRBD1,TRBJ2-1,few,CAKPGQGIGEQFF,TGTGCCAAACCGGGACAGGGCATAGGTGAGCAGTTCTTC
TRBV6-2/TRBV6-3,-,TRBJ2-7,-,CASSYFDYEQYF,TGTGCCAGCAGTTACTTTGACTACGAGCAGTACTTC
TRBV12-5,TRBD2,TRBJ2-1,few,CASGLVATSESYNEQFF,TGTGCTAGTGGTTTGGTCGCCACTAGCGAGTCCTACAATGAGCAGTTCTTC
TRBV7-9,TRBD1,TRBJ2-5,many,CASSFTGGQGGETQYF,TGTGCCAGCAGCTTTACCGGAGGACAGGGGGGAGAGACCCAGTACTTC
TRBV20-1,-,TRBJ2-5,few,CSASGTAQETQYF,TGCAGTGCTAGCGGCACGGCTCAGGAGACCCAGTACTTC
TRBV7-9,-,TRBJ1-3,many,CASSRQPYREDTIYF,TGTGCCAGCAGCCGACAGCCCTACCGGGAGGACACCATATATTTT
TRBV11-2,-,TRBJ2-7,many,CASSTPGTWGGPTYEQYF,TGTGCCAGCAGCACCCCCGGGACATGGGGGGGCCCGACCTACGAGCAGTACTTC
TRBV9,-,TRBJ1-1,many,CASSALQGLNTEAFF,TGTGCCAGCAGCGCCTTACAGGGTCTGAACACTGAAGCTTTCTTT
TRBV18,-,TRBJ1-3,few,CASSPSGALSGNTIYF,TGTGCCAGCTCACCGTCGGGGGCCCTCTCTGGAAACACCATATATTTT
TRBV7-6,-,TRBJ2-7,-,CASSPMPGVEQYF,TGTGCCAGCAGCCCAATGCCCGGGGTAGAGCAGTACTTC